The 18 T cell receptor beta chains presented below share a single source sample, sequenced in a study of T cell responses to AZD1222 COVID-19 vaccine. Method: immunoSEQ multiplex PCR; TCRdb's copy keeps in-frame clones and lacks some. This sample has 130,000 to 150,000 clones, with 88% found just once. The material sequenced was peripheral blood, taken on day 0 of MenACWY control vaccination. Receptors were obtained from an adult in good health.

The chain employs TRBV11-3 and TRBJ1-3; D remains ambiguous. The V end lost 5 bases, the J end lost 1 base, and 12 bases lay between the germline ends. CDR1 is SGHNT and CDR2 is YENEEA in the germline V gene. CDR3 size: 15 residues. In DNA, the CDR3 is TGTGCCAGCAGCCCGGACGGGCTTTCTGGAAACACCATATATTTT. This translates into CASSPDGLSGNTIYF.

This clone was detected only once. CDR3 nucleotides: TGTGCCAGCAGCCGCTCGCGCGGGGGGGCTACAGATACGCAGTATTTT. It yields the protein CASSRSRGGATDTQYF. The chain recombines TRBV3-1 (or the pseudogene TRBV3-2) with TRBJ2-3; 9 bases are a match to TRBD2. Germline lookup yields CDR1 LGHDT and CDR2 YNNKEL (reference sequence). CDR3 length: 16 residues. Unmatched junction bases numbered 8, after V lost 4 bases and J lost 3 bases.

This rearrangement joins TRBV15 to TRBJ2-5; D might be TRBD2 (6 bases). Germline V lookup: CDR1 LNHNV, CDR2 YYDKDF (reference sequence). This CDR3 region has 13 residues. The V and J ends lost 5 bases and 5 bases respectively, with 12 bases between them. The CDR3 DNA sequence: TGTGCCACCAGCGGTGGACTATTTGAGACCCAGTACTTC. Its translation: CATSGGLFETQYF.

The chain uses TRBV28 and TRBJ1-5; 7 nucleotides match TRBD1. In germline, CDR1 is MDHEN, CDR2 SYDVKM. The V segment lost 3 bases and the J segment 7 bases; nucleotides outside the gene matches: 9. This CDR3 spans 15 amino acids. The CDR3 region has the DNA TGTGCCAGCAGTTTGTTGAAGGGGGCGCGGCAGCCCCAGCATTTT. Protein product: CASSLLKGARQPQHF.

The V call is TRBV18, the J call TRBJ2-7; D is ambiguous. The V and J ends lost 0 bases and 3 bases respectively, with 15 bases between them. The germline gives CDR1 KGHSH, CDR2 LQKENI. This CDR3 spans 16 amino acids. The CDR3 protein is CASSPPGSSRIYEQYF. CDR3 sequence (DNA): TGTGCCAGCTCACCACCGGGATCTTCGCGGATCTACGAGCAGTACTTC.

The V and J genes are TRBV28 and TRBJ2-7; D tentatively fits TRBD1 or TRBD2 (5 bases each). CDR1 and CDR2 from the germline V gene are MDHEN and SYDVKM. V lost 5 bases and J 5 bases, leaving 19 bases between the germline ends. The CDR3 loop spans 15 amino acids. The CDR3 loop reads CASSESGTLGDEQYF. The CDR3 DNA reads TGTGCCAGCAGTGAATCCGGGACCCTCGGAGACGAGCAGTACTTC.

The J gene is TRBJ2-1, the V gene TRBV4-3; 12 nucleotides line up with TRBD2. Looked up from germline, CDR1 is LGHNA and CDR2 is YSLEER. Trimming removed 4 bases from V and 7 bases from J; junction bases left unmatched: 5. This CDR3 has 15 amino acids. The CDR3 loop reads CASSPGTSGRNEQFF. The DNA of the CDR3 is TGCGCCAGCAGCCCCGGGACTAGCGGGCGTAATGAGCAGTTCTTC.

This sequence joins TRBV20-1 and TRBJ1-5, with D perhaps TRBD1 (5 bases). Between the trimmed V and J ends, which lost 3 bases and 2 bases, there was a span of 8 bases. CDR1 is DFQATT, CDR2 SNEGSKA, per germline (reference sequence). The CDR3 has 13 amino acids. This CDR3 is CSASMGGNQPQHF. CDR3 bases: TGCAGTGCTAGTATGGGGGGCAATCAGCCCCAGCATTTT.

This rearrangement joins TRBV7-9 to TRBJ1-1, with a tentative D call TRBD1 (6 bases). This CDR3 spans 19 amino acids. Germline V gene sequence: CDR1 SEHNR, CDR2 FQNEAQ (reference sequence). V lost 4 bases and J lost 3, with 27 bases in between. CDR3 residues: CASSSPPDRSESVDTEAFF. The CDR3 nucleotides read TGTGCCAGCAGCTCCCCCCCGGACAGATCCGAGTCGGTCGACACTGAAGCTTTCTTT.

This rearrangement joins TRBV7-9 to TRBJ2-5; perhaps TRBD2 as D (6 bases). V was cut by 5 bases and J by 2 bases, with 9 bases left in between. Looked up from germline, CDR1 is SEHNR and CDR2 is FQNEAQ (reference sequence). The CDR3 is 13 residues long. The CDR3 spells CASSIGLQETQYF. In DNA form, the CDR3 reads TGTGCCAGCAGCATTGGACTACAAGAGACCCAGTACTTC.

The rearrangement uses TRBV4-1 and TRBJ1-3, with a weak D call TRBD1 (6 bases). Germline V gene data show CDR1 as MGHRA and CDR2 as YSYEKL. V gave up 4 bases and J gave up 2 bases, with 15 bases separating them. This CDR3 is 16 amino acids long. In DNA, the CDR3 is TGCGCCAGCAGCCCCTTTTTTGGACAGCCTGGAAACACCATATATTTT. This gives the protein CASSPFFGQPGNTIYF.

V gene TRBV10-3 combines with J gene TRBJ1-1; D may be TRBD1 (5 bases). The CDR3 loop spans 16 amino acids. V dropped 4 bases and J dropped 3 bases, with 18 bases sitting between them. Germline V CDR1 and CDR2: ENHRY, SYGVKD. The CDR3 is CAISAGVGVDYTEAFF. CDR3 nucleotide sequence: TGTGCCATCAGTGCAGGTGTGGGGGTAGATTACACTGAAGCTTTCTTT.

The DNA of the CDR3 is TGTGCCAGCAGCTTCAGGCGGGGGGACGGAAACACCATATATTTT. Translation: CASSFRRGDGNTIYF. The rearrangement uses TRBV7-2 and TRBJ1-3; possible D gene TRBD1, 5 bases. This CDR3 region has 15 residues. Trimming took off 3 bases at V and 4 bases at J, with 13 bases between the two ends. Germline V gene lookup returns CDR1 SGHTA and CDR2 FQGNSA. The full variable domain, its missing parts supplied by reference TRBV7-2 and TRBJ1-3, is GAGVSQSPSNKVTEKGKDVELRCDPISGHTALYWYRQSLGQGLEFLIYFQGNSAPDKSGLPSDRFSAERTGGSVSTLTIQRTQQEDSAVYLCASSFRRGDGNTIYFGEGSWLTVV.

The rearrangement uses TRBV6-6 and TRBJ2-7; 11 positions match TRBD1. The CDR3 length is 13 residues. CDR1 is MNHNY and CDR2 is SVGAGI in the germline V gene (reference sequence). Trimming removed 10 bases from V and 6 bases from J; junction bases left unmatched: 8. CDR3 amino acids: CATRGQGVIEQYF. Written as DNA, the CDR3 is TGTGCCACCAGGGGACAGGGGGTCATCGAGCAGTACTTC.

The chain employs TRBV7-9 and TRBJ2-1, with D hard to call. From germline, CDR1 is SEHNR and CDR2 FQNEAQ (reference sequence). V shed 2 bases and J shed 8 bases, with 10 bases lying between them. This CDR3 has 13 residues. CDR3 sequence reads: CASSLRPGDEQFF. CDR3 DNA sequence: TGTGCCAGCAGCTTACGCCCAGGCGATGAGCAGTTCTTC.

The chain combines TRBV6-5 with TRBJ1-5, with D maybe TRBD1 (5 bases). Germline values: CDR1 MNHEY, CDR2 SVGAGI. V was pared by 5 bases and J by 3 bases, with 11 bases between. The CDR3 has 14 amino acids. CDR3 sequence reads: CASSTGRINQPQHF. DNA of the CDR3: TGTGCCAGCAGTACGGGACGCATCAATCAGCCCCAGCATTTT.

The chain links TRBV7-2 to TRBJ2-7; 13 bases agree with TRBD2. Looked up from germline, CDR1 is SGHTA and CDR2 is FQGNSA. This CDR3 has 15 residues. Trimming cost V 5 bases and J 3 bases; bases outside gene matches: 4. The CDR3 loop is CASSPTSGRDYEQYF. For the CDR3, the DNA is TGTGCCAGCAGCCCCACTAGCGGGAGGGACTACGAGCAGTACTTC.

This chain links TRBV29-1 with TRBJ1-2; D is perhaps TRBD1 (5 bases). This CDR3 contains 16 residues. Trimming pared 7 bases from V and 7 bases from J, leaving 28 bases between. The germline V gene has CDR1 SQVTM and CDR2 ANQGSEA. This CDR3 is CSAPFPGTEQRSGYTF. Here the CDR3 DNA reads TGCAGCGCCCCGTTCCCTGGGACCGAACAAAGGAGTGGCTACACCTTC.